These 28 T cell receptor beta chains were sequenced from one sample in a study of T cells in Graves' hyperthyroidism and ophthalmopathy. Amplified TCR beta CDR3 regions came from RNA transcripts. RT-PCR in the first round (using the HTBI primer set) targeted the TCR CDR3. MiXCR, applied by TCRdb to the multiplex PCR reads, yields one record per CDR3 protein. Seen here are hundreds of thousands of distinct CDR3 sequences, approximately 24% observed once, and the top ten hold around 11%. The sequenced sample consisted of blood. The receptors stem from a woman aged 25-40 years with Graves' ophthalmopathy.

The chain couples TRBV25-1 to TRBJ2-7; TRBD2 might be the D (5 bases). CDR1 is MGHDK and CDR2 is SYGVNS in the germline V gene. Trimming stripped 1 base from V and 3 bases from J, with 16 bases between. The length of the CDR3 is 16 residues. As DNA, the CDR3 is TGTGCCAGCAGTGAATTAGGTAATTCAGGAGGCTACGAGCAGTACTTC. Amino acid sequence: CASSELGNSGGYEQYF.

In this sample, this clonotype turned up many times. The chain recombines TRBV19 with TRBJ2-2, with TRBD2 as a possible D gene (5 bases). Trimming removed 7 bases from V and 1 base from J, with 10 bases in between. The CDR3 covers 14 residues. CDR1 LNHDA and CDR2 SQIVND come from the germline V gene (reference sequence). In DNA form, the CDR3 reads TGTGCCAGTACCGGACGGGAGAACACCGGGGAGCTGTTTTTT. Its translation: CASTGRENTGELFF.

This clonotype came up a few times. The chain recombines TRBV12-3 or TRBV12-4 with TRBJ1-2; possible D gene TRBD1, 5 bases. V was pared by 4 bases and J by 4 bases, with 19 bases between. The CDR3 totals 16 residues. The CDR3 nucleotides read TGTGCCAGCAGTTCAAAGGGCGTCCGGGGCGTCTATGGCTACACCTTC. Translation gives CASSSKGVRGVYGYTF.

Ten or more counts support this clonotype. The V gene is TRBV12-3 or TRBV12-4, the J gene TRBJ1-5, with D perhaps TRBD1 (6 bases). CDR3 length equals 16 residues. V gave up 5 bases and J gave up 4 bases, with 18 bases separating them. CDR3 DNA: TGTGCCAGCAGTCGTTATACAGGGTCCCTAAATCAGCCCCAGCATTTT. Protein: CASSRYTGSLNQPQHF.

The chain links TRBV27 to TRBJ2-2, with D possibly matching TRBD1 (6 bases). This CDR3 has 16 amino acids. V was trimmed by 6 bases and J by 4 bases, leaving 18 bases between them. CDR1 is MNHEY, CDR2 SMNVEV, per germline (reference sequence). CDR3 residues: CASRKPGQVVTGELFF. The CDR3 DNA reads TGTGCCAGCAGAAAACCGGGACAAGTGGTCACCGGGGAGCTGTTTTTT.

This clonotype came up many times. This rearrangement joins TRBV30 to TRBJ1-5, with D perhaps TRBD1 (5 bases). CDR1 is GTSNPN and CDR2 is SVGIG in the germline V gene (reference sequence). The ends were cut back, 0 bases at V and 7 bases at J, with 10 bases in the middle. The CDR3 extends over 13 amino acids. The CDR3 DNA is TGTGCCTGGAGTGTAAGGGGCGGGCAGCCCCAGCATTTT. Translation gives CAWSVRGGQPQHF.

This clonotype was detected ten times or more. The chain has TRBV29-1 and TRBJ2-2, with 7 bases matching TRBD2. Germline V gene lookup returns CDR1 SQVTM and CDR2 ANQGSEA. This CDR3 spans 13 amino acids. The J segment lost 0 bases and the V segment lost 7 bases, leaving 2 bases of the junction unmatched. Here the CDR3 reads CSAGTTNTGELFF. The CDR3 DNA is TGCAGCGCTGGGACTACGAACACCGGGGAGCTGTTTTTT.

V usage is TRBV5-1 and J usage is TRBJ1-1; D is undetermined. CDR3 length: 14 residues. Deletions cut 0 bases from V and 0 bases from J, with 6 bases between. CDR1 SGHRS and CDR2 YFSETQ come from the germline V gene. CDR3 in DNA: TGCGCCAGCAGCTTGGCCTCGATGAACACTGAAGCTTTCTTT. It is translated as CASSLASMNTEAFF. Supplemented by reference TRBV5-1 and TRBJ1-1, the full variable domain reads KAGVTQTPRYLIKTRGQQVTLSCSPISGHRSVSWYQQTPGQGLQFLFEYFSETQRNKGNFPGRFSGRQFSNSRSEMNVSTLELGDSALYLCASSLASMNTEAFFGQGTRLTVV.

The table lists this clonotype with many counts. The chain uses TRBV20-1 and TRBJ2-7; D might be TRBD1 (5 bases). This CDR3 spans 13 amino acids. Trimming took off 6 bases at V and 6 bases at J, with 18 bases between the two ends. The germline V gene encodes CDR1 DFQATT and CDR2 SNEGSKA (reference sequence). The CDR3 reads CSAMIQGTREQYF. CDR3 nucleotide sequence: TGCAGTGCAATGATTCAGGGAACACGCGAGCAGTACTTC.

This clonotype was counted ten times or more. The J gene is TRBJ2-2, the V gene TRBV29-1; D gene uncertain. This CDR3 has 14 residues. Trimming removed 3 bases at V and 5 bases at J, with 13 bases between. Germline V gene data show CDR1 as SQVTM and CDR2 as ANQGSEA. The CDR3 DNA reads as TGCAGCGTTGATACGGCTAGTAAGACCGGGGAGCTGTTTTTT. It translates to CSVDTASKTGELFF.

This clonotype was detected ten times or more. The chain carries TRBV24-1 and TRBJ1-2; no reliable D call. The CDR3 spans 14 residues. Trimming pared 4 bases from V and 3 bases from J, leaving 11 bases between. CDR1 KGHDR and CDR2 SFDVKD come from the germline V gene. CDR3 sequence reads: CATSDSTADYGYTF. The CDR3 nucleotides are TGTGCCACCAGTGACTCGACGGCTGACTATGGCTACACCTTC.

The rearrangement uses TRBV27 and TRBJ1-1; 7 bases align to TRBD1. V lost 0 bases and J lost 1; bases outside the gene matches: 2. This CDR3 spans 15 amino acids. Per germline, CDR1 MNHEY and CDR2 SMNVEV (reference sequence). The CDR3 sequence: CASSLSRTGNTEAFF. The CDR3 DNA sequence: TGTGCCAGCAGTTTATCACGGACAGGGAACACTGAAGCTTTCTTT.

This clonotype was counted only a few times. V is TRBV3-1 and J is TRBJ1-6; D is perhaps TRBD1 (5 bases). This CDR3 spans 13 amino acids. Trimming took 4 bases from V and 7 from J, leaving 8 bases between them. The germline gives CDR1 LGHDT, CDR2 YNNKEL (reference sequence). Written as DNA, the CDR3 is TGTGCCAGCAGCCGCGGGGCGAATTCACCCCTCCACTTT. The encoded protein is CASSRGANSPLHF.

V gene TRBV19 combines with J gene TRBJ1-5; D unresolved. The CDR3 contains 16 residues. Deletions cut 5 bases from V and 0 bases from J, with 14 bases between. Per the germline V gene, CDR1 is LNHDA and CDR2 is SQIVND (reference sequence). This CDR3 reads CASSVPDRGSNQPQHF. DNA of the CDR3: TGTGCCAGTAGTGTCCCGGACCGTGGTAGCAATCAGCCCCAGCATTTT. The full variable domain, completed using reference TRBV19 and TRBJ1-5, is DGGITQSPKYLFRKEGQNVTLSCEQNLNHDAMYWYRQDPGQGLRLIYYSQIVNDFQKGDIAEGYSVSREKKESFPLTVTSAQKNPTAFYLCASSVPDRGSNQPQHFGDGTRLSIL.

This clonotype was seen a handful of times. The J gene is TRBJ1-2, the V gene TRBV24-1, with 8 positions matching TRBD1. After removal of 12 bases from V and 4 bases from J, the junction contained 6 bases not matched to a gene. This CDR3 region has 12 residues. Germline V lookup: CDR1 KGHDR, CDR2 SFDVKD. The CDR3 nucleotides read TGTGCCCCATGGGACAGGAGCTATGGCTACACCTTC. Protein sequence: CAPWDRSYGYTF.

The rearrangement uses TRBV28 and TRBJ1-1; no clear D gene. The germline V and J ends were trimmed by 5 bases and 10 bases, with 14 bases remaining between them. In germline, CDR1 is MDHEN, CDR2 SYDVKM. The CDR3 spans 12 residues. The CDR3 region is CASSVPTSGAFF. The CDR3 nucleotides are TGTGCCAGCAGTGTCCCAACCTCCGGAGCTTTCTTT. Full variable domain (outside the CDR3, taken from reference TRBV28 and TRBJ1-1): DVKVTQSSRYLVKRTGEKVFLECVQDMDHENMFWYRQDPGLGLRLIYFSYDVKMKEKGDIPEGYSVSREKKERFSLILESASTNQTSMYLCASSVPTSGAFFGQGTRLTVV.

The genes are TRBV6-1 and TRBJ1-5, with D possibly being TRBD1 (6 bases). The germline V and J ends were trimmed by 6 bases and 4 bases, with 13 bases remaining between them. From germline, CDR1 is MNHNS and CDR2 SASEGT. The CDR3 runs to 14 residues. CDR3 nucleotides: TGTGCCAGCAGCGACATTCAGGGGAATCAGCCCCAGCATTTT. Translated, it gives CASSDIQGNQPQHF.

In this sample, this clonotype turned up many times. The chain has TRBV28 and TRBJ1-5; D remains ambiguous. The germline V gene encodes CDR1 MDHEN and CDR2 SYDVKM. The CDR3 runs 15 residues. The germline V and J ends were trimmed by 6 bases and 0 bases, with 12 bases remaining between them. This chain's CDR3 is CASRSDLYSNQPQHF. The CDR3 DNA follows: TGTGCCAGCAGGTCCGACCTGTATAGCAATCAGCCCCAGCATTTT.

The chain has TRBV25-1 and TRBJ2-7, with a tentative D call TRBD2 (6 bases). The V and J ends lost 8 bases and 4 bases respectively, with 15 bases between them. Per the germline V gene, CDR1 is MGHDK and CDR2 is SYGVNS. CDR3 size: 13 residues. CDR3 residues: CASGGDGDYEQYF. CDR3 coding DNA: TGTGCCAGCGGCGGGGACGGGGATTACGAGCAGTACTTC.

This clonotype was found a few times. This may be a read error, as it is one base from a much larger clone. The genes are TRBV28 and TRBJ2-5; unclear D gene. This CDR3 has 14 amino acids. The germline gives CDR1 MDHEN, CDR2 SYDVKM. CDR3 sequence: CASSFGLDQETKYF. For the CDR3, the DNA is TGTGCCAGCAGTTTTGGTCTCGACCAAGAGACCAAGTACTTC. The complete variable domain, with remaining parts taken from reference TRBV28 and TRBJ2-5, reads DVKVTQSSRYLVKRTGEKVFLECVQDMDHENMFWYRQDPGLGLRLIYFSYDVKMKEKGDIPEGYSVSREKKERFSLILESASTNQTSMYLCASSFGLDQETKYFGPGTRLLVL.

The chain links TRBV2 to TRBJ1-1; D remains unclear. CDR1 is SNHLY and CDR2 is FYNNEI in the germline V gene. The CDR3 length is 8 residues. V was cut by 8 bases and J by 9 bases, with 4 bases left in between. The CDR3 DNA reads TGTGCCAGCGGCCAAGCTTTCTTT. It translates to CASGQAFF.

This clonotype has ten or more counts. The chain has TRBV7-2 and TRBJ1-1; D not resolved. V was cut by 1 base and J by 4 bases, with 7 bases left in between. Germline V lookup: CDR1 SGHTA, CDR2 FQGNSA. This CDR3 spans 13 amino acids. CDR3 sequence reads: CASSLVSATEAFF. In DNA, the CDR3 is TGTGCCAGCAGCTTAGTATCGGCCACTGAAGCTTTCTTT.

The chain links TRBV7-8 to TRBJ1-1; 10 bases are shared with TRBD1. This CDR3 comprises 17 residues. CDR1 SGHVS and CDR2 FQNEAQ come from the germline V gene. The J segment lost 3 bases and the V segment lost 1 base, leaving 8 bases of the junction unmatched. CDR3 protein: CASSLGQGAVWDTEAFF. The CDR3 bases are TGTGCCAGCAGCTTAGGACAGGGGGCGGTTTGGGACACTGAAGCTTTCTTT.

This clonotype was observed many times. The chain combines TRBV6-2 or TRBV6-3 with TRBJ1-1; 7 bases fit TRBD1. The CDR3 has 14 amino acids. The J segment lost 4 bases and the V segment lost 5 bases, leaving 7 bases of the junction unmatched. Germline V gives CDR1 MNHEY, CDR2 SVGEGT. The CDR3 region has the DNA TGTGCCAGCAGTGGAAGACAGGGATCCACTGAAGCTTTCTTT. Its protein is CASSGRQGSTEAFF.

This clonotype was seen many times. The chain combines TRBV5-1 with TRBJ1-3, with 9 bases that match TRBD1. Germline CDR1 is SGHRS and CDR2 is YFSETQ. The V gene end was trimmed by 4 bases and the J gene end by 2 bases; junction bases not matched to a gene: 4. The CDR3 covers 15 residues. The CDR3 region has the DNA TGCGCCAGCAGCGAAGACAGGGGGGCTGGAAACACCATATATTTT. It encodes CASSEDRGAGNTIYF.

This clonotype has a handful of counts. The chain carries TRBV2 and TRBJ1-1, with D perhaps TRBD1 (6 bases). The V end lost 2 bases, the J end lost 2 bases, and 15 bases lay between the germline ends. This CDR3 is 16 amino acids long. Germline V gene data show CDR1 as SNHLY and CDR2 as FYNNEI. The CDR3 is CASSESWAGVNTEAFF. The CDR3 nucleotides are TGTGCCAGCAGTGAAAGTTGGGCAGGGGTAAACACTGAAGCTTTCTTT.

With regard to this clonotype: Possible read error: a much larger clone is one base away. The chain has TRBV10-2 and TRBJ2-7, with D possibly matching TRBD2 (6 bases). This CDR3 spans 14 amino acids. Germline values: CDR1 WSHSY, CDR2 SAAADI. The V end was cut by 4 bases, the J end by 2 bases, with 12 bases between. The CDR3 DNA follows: TGCGCCAGCAGTGCGTGGGGGGATACCTACGAGCAGTACTTC. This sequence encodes CASSAWGDTYEQYF.

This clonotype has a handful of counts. DNA for the CDR3: TGCGCCAGCAGCCAAGATTTCCCAGGGAGCTCCTACGAGCAGTACTTC. It encodes CASSQDFPGSSYEQYF. The rearrangement joins TRBV4-3 to TRBJ2-7, with D possibly called TRBD1 or TRBD2 (5 bases each). Germline lookup yields CDR1 LGHNA and CDR2 YSLEER. V shed 0 bases and J shed 0 bases, with 12 bases lying between them. This CDR3 contains 16 residues.